This T cell receptor (beta chain) appears in the sequencing data of a study of T cell repertoires in cytomegalovirus infection. Germline V lookup: CDR1 ENHRY, CDR2 SYGVKD. Trimming removed 10 bases from V and 1 base from J, with 8 bases in between. The CDR3 spans 11 residues. TCRdb independently ran MiXCR on the reads; one entry per CDR3 protein. The table has approximately 750,000 distinct CDR3 sequences, about a third seen once. This clonotype appeared a single time. The source of this sequence is a human donor in good health (CMV status not recorded). Some clones in this sample may be carry-over from other donors' samples. Sample: PBMCs. The chain employs TRBV10-3 and TRBJ2-7; D gene ambiguous. The CDR3 nucleotides read TGTGCCAGCGAGAATTCCTACGAGCAGTACTTC. Translating gives CASENSYEQYF.